A single sample is the source of the 25 T cell receptor beta chains below, sequenced in a study of blood T cell repertoires in COVID-19. The assay was immunoSEQ multiplex PCR, and TCRdb's table has in-frame clones only and misses some. Among 250,000 or so clones listed, 84% were seen once. The sequenced sample consisted of peripheral blood. The receptor set was obtained from a woman in her thirties or forties who had recovered from COVID-19.

V gene TRBV28 combines with J gene TRBJ1-1; 11 positions match TRBD1. Germline V gene sequence: CDR1 MDHEN, CDR2 SYDVKM. V was clipped by 4 bases and J by 5 bases; unmatched bases: 9. This CDR3 contains 16 residues. CDR3 DNA sequence: TGTGCCAGCAGTTCTCTGACCGGGACAGGGGGAACTGAAGCTTTCTTT. It translates to CASSSLTGTGGTEAFF.

This clone is a singleton in its sample. The rearrangement joins TRBV7-9 to TRBJ1-1; D ambiguous. V was clipped by 5 bases and J by 1 base, with 14 bases between them. Germline V gives CDR1 SEHNR, CDR2 FQNEAQ (reference sequence). The CDR3 length is 15 residues. The CDR3 sequence is CASSNRGGSNTEAFF. CDR3 sequence (DNA): TGTGCCAGCAGCAACCGGGGTGGTTCGAACACTGAAGCTTTCTTT.

CDR3 DNA sequence: TGTGCCAGCAGCTCCCGGGCCGGGACAGGGGGCTACGAGCAGTACTTC. It translates to CASSSRAGTGGYEQYF. The genes are TRBV7-6 and TRBJ2-7; 11 bases agree with TRBD1. Germline V gives CDR1 SGHVS, CDR2 FNYEAQ. The V gene end was trimmed by 4 bases and the J gene end by 3 bases; junction bases not matched to a gene: 8. There are 16 residues in the CDR3.

The V and J genes are TRBV3-1 (or the pseudogene TRBV3-2) and TRBJ2-1; the D is unclear. V was trimmed by 5 bases and J by 0 bases, leaving 20 bases between them. Germline CDR1 and CDR2: LGHDT and YNNKEL (reference sequence). The CDR3 is 18 residues long. The CDR3 loop reads CASSSEEMELRSYNEQFF. The CDR3 DNA reads as TGTGCCAGCAGCAGTGAAGAGATGGAGCTACGCTCCTACAATGAGCAGTTCTTC.

This clone was detected a few times. The V gene is TRBV7-9, the J gene TRBJ1-1; D might be TRBD1 (6 bases). The germline gives CDR1 SEHNR, CDR2 FQNEAQ (reference sequence). The V and J ends lost 4 bases and 4 bases respectively, with 13 bases between them. The CDR3 runs 14 residues. This chain's CDR3 is CASSSMDSSTEAFF. The CDR3 region has the DNA TGTGCCAGCAGCTCAATGGACAGTAGCACTGAAGCTTTCTTT.

The chain joins TRBV10-3 to TRBJ2-1; the D gene is possibly TRBD2 (5 bases). V was pared by 0 bases and J by 7 bases, with 13 bases between. The CDR3 runs to 15 residues. Germline V gene data show CDR1 as ENHRY and CDR2 as SYGVKD. The CDR3 is CAISESTGSGNEQFF. DNA of the CDR3: TGTGCCATCAGTGAGTCGACGGGGAGCGGAAATGAGCAGTTCTTC.

The table lists this clone with a few counts. The V gene is TRBV28, the J gene TRBJ1-6; 8 positions match TRBD1. Germline V gene sequence: CDR1 MDHEN, CDR2 SYDVKM. The CDR3 has 18 residues. V lost 6 bases and J lost 3; bases outside the gene matches: 13. The CDR3, as DNA: TGTGCCAGCAGCCCTCTAGGGACAGGTACCGGCTATAATTCACCCCTCCACTTT. Residues: CASSPLGTGTGYNSPLHF.

The chain has TRBV12-3 or TRBV12-4 and TRBJ2-2; 9 bases map to TRBD1. The CDR3 has 13 residues. Unmatched junction bases numbered 3, after V lost 10 bases and J lost 3 bases. CDR3 protein: CATRDRDTGELFF. The CDR3 bases are TGTGCCACCCGGGACAGGGACACCGGGGAGCTGTTTTTT.

This clone showed up just once. The chain employs TRBV6-5 and TRBJ1-3, with D hard to call. Trimming left V 2 bases short and J 4 bases short, with 6 bases between. Germline V lookup: CDR1 MNHEY, CDR2 SVGAGI. CDR3 length equals 13 residues. CDR3 loop: CASSYGQGNTIYF. CDR3 coding DNA: TGTGCCAGCAGTTACGGGCAGGGAAACACCATATATTTT.

This clone was detected only once. The rearrangement uses TRBV10-2 and TRBJ2-5, with D perhaps TRBD2 (7 bases). Trimming removed 2 bases at V and 5 bases at J, with 15 bases between. This CDR3 has 15 residues. The germline CDR1 and CDR2 sequences are WSHSY and SAAADI. The CDR3 reads CASSETEEGGETQYF. CDR3 bases: TGCGCCAGCAGTGAGACCGAGGAGGGGGGGGAGACCCAGTACTTC.

This sequence joins TRBV6-6 and TRBJ1-6; D may be TRBD1 (6 bases). Germline CDR1 MNHNY, CDR2 SVGAGI (reference sequence). V was pared by 8 bases and J by 7 bases, with 21 bases between. The CDR3 sequence is 16 residues long. This CDR3 is CASWGRGGYDNSPLHF. The CDR3 bases are TGTGCCAGCTGGGGCCGAGGGGGTTATGACAATTCACCCCTCCACTTT.

The rearrangement uses TRBV5-1 and TRBJ2-2; no definite D call. From germline, CDR1 is SGHRS and CDR2 YFSETQ. This CDR3 region has 11 residues. Between the trimmed V and J ends, which lost 6 bases and 5 bases, there was a span of 5 bases. The CDR3 spells CASTETGELFF. CDR3 bases: TGCGCCAGCACCGAGACCGGGGAGCTGTTTTTT.

The rearrangement uses TRBV3-1 (or the pseudogene TRBV3-2) and TRBJ1-6; D might be TRBD1 (5 bases). The CDR3 sequence is 16 residues long. The germline V gene has CDR1 LGHDT and CDR2 YNNKEL (reference sequence). The V gene lost 1 base and the J gene lost 0 bases, with 7 bases spanning the gap. CDR3 sequence: CASSQGGFSYNSPLHF. For the CDR3, the DNA is TGTGCCAGCAGCCAAGGGGGCTTCTCCTATAATTCACCCCTCCACTTT.

The chain uses TRBV5-1 and TRBJ2-7; 10 bases are shared with TRBD1. V gave up 4 bases and J gave up 5 bases; unmatched junction bases: 6. Germline V CDR1 and CDR2: SGHRS, YFSETQ. The CDR3 spans 14 residues. CDR3: CASSGGTGDHEQYF. CDR3 DNA sequence: TGCGCCAGCAGCGGAGGGACAGGGGACCACGAGCAGTACTTC. Complete variable domain (other parts from reference TRBV5-1 and TRBJ2-7): KAGVTQTPRYLIKTRGQQVTLSCSPISGHRSVSWYQQTPGQGLQFLFEYFSETQRNKGNFPGRFSGRQFSNSRSEMNVSTLELGDSALYLCASSGGTGDHEQYFGPGTRLTVT.

CDR3 amino acids: CASSDRETSGNTIYF. The CDR3 region has the DNA TGTGCCAGTAGCGACAGGGAAACCTCTGGAAACACCATATATTTT. The chain is built from TRBV19 and TRBJ1-3, with TRBD1 identical over 7 bases. CDR1 LNHDA and CDR2 SQIVND come from the germline V gene (reference sequence). The CDR3 extends over 15 amino acids. V was pared by 6 bases and J by 0 bases, with 5 bases of the junction left unmatched.

At least ten counts were recorded for this clone. The chain is built from TRBV7-6 and TRBJ2-1; possible D gene TRBD1, 5 bases. The CDR3 sequence is 15 residues long. Germline-derived CDR1 and CDR2 are SGHVS and FNYEAQ. V was cut by 8 bases and J by 0 bases, with 14 bases left in between. CDR3 sequence: CASSQGFSSYNEQFF. The CDR3 DNA is TGTGCCAGCTCTCAGGGTTTCAGCTCCTACAATGAGCAGTTCTTC.

The chain links TRBV14 to TRBJ2-3, with 7 nucleotides matching TRBD1. Germline V gives CDR1 SGHDN, CDR2 FVKESK. After removal of 6 bases from V and 4 bases from J, the junction contained 7 bases not matched to a gene. The CDR3 spans 14 residues. The CDR3 reads CASRAAGGPDTQYF. The CDR3 coding sequence is TGTGCCAGCAGGGCTGCAGGGGGTCCAGATACGCAGTATTTT.

This rearrangement joins TRBV6-5 to TRBJ2-3, with D uncertain. V was cut by 7 bases and J by 0 bases, with 5 bases left in between. This CDR3 contains 12 residues. The germline gives CDR1 MNHEY, CDR2 SVGAGI. The chain's CDR3 is CASIGSTDTQYF. Written as DNA, the CDR3 is TGTGCCAGCATCGGGAGCACAGATACGCAGTATTTT.

This chain connects TRBV30 to TRBJ1-1; D is perhaps TRBD1 (5 bases). CDR3 length: 16 amino acids. Trimming removed 0 bases at V and 0 bases at J, with 14 bases between. Germline V gene sequence: CDR1 GTSNPN, CDR2 SVGIG (reference sequence). CDR3 amino acids: CAWSVRPQVMNTEAFF. The DNA for the CDR3 is TGTGCCTGGAGTGTAAGGCCACAGGTAATGAACACTGAAGCTTTCTTT.

This chain links TRBV30 with TRBJ2-1; 8 bases align to TRBD2. This CDR3 region has 15 residues. Germline CDR1 reads GTSNPN; CDR2 reads SVGIG (reference sequence). The junction had 3 bases not matched to a gene; V was cut back by 2 bases and J by 0 bases. CDR3 loop: CAWSRAGGSYNEQFF. In DNA, the CDR3 is TGTGCCTGGAGTAGGGCGGGAGGCTCCTACAATGAGCAGTTCTTC.

The chain's CDR3 is CASSLSPGTDQYF. CDR3 nucleotides: TGTGCCAGCAGCTTGTCTCCCGGGACAGACCAGTATTTT. V gene TRBV7-3 combines with J gene TRBJ2-3; 7 nucleotides agree with TRBD1. Looked up from germline, CDR1 is SGHTA and CDR2 is FQGTGA. J was trimmed by 12 bases and V by 3 bases; bases with no gene match: 9. This CDR3 is built from 13 residues.

This clone has just a few counts. Other DNA sequences in this sample translate to the same CDR3. The chain uses TRBV11-2 and TRBJ2-2; perhaps TRBD1 as D (5 bases). Trimming stripped 0 bases from V and 4 bases from J, with 6 bases between. In germline, CDR1 is SGHAT, CDR2 FQNNGV. The CDR3 is 14 residues long. The CDR3 nucleotides read TGTGCCAGCAGCTTAGATAGGGGCACCGGGGAGCTGTTTTTT. Its protein product is CASSLDRGTGELFF. Together with reference TRBV11-2 and TRBJ2-2, the CDR3 gives the full variable domain: EAGVAQSPRYKIIEKRQSVAFWCNPISGHATLYWYQQILGQGPKLLIQFQNNGVVDDSQLPKDRFSAERLKGVDSTLKIQPAKLEDSAVYLCASSLDRGTGELFFGEGSRLTVL.

This clone was found once. The chain carries TRBV10-3 and TRBJ2-5; 7 bases match TRBD2. The V gene's germline CDR1 is ENHRY and CDR2 SYGVKD. Trimming at V came to 7 bases and at J to 2 bases, leaving 10 bases not matched to a gene. The CDR3 loop spans 15 amino acids. The CDR3 DNA follows: TGTGCCATCAAGTTGGGCGGGGGAGTACAAGAGACCCAGTACTTC. Translated, it gives CAIKLGGGVQETQYF.

The chain combines TRBV18 with TRBJ1-1, with D tentatively TRBD1 (5 bases). Trimming took 9 bases from V and 3 from J, leaving 14 bases between them. Per the germline V gene, CDR1 is KGHSH and CDR2 is LQKENI. This CDR3 is 13 amino acids long. The CDR3 DNA reads TGTGCCAGTTCAGTCAGGGTGGACACTGAAGCTTTCTTT. Amino acids: CASSVRVDTEAFF.

This chain connects TRBV7-8 to TRBJ2-5, with D possibly being TRBD1 (5 bases). Germline CDR1 and CDR2: SGHVS and FQNEAQ. The V and J ends lost 5 bases and 7 bases respectively, with 23 bases between them. The CDR3 is 16 residues long. The CDR3 loop reads CASSPVNPAGRGTQYF. CDR3 sequence (DNA): TGTGCCAGCAGCCCCGTCAATCCGGCAGGGCGAGGGACCCAGTACTTC.